The present T cell receptor (beta chain) was sequenced within a study of OX40 agonist ivuxolimab in advanced cancers. Study background: Three patients, one with hepatocellular carcinoma and two with cutaneous melanoma, responded partially.

The study's findings and limits: Expanded peripheral T cells had an undetermined antigen specificity.

This clone was counted between two and nine times. Its specificity is unknown. Samples were taken at baseline and on day 1 of cycles 4 and 7. Per the germline V gene, CDR1 is SEHNR and CDR2 is FQNEAQ (reference sequence). The CDR3 extends over 14 amino acids. V lost 0 bases to trimming and J lost 7 bases; unmatched junction nucleotides: 6. Sequenced by immunoSEQ multiplex PCR; TCRdb stores in-frame clones only, minus some. Of 5,200 or so clones in the sample, roughly three fifths were seen once. The chain joins TRBV7-9 to TRBJ2-7; 7 bases agree with TRBD2. The sample in question was CD4+ or CD8+ T cells sorted from blood, obtained in a trial of the OX40 agonist ivuxolimab. The source of this sequence is an adult with an advanced solid tumor such as melanoma, head and neck, liver or kidney cancer. The CDR3, as DNA: TGTGCCAGCAGCTTAGCGGTCGCGGGACTAGAGCAGTACTTC. This translates into CASSLAVAGLEQYF.